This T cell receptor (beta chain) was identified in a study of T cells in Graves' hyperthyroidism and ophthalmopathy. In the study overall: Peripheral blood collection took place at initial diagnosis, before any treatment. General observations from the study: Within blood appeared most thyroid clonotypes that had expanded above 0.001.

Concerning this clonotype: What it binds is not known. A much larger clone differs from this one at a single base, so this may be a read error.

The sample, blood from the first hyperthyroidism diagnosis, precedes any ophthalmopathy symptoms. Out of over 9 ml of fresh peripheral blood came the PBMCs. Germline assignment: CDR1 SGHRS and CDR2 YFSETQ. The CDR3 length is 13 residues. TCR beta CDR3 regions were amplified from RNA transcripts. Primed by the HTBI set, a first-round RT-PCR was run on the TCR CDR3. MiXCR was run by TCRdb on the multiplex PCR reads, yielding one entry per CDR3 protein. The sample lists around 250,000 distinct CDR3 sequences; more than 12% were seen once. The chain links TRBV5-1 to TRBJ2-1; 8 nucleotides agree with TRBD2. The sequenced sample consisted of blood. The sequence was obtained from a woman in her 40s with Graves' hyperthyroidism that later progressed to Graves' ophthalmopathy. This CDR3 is CSSSPEGLGPQFF. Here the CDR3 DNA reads TGCTCCAGCAGCCCCGAGGGACTAGGTCCGCAGTTCTTC.